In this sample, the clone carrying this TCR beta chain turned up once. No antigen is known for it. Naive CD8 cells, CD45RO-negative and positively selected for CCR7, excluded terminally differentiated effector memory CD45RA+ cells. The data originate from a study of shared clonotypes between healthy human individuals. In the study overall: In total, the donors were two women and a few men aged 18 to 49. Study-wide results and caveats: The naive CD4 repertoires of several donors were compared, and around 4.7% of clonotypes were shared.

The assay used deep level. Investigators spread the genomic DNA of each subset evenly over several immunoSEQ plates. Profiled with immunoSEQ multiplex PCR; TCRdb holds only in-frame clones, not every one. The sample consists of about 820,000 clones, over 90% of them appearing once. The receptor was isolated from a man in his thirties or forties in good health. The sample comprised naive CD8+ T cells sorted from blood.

DNA for the CDR3: TGTGCCAGCAGACTCCCTGGAAACACTGAAGCTTTCTTT. Protein sequence: CASRLPGNTEAFF. The chain joins TRBV7-9 to TRBJ1-1; D remains unclear. The CDR3 has 13 amino acids. Germline V gives CDR1 SEHNR, CDR2 FQNEAQ (reference sequence). With 6 bases removed from V and 2 bases from J, the gap between germline ends came to 10 bases.